This is a list of T cell receptor beta chains from one sample in a study of T cell changes during pregnancy in multiple sclerosis. Data came from immunoSEQ multiplex PCR; TCRdb stores just in-frame clones and leaves some out. Of around 38,000 clones in the sample, roughly nine tenths were seen once. Sequences were derived from CD8+ T cells from peripheral blood mononuclear cells, sampled in the second trimester of pregnancy. These receptors came from a female donor with multiple sclerosis, enrolled in a pregnancy study. The CDR3 runs from the conserved cysteine through the conserved F or W. A D gene is named only where the DNA matches it firmly. Some rows have no size entry. The others give once, few or many, or a class for an expanded clone.

cdr3_nt	cdr3_aa	j_call	v_call	d_call	clone_size
TGTGCCAGCAGCTGGTACAGGGGTAGCTATGGCTACACCTTC	CASSWYRGSYGYTF	TRBJ1-2	TRBV7-4	TRBD1	once
TGTGCCAGCAGCTTAGGGCTAGCGGGAGGGCGGGAGCAGTTCTTC	CASSLGLAGGREQFF	TRBJ2-1	TRBV7-8	TRBD2	.
TGTGCCAGCAGTTTGGGCCAGGGGAAAGAGACCCAGTACTTC	CASSLGQGKETQYF	TRBJ2-5	TRBV28	.	.
TGTGCCAGCAGCGTAGGGACAGGCACTGAAGCTTTCTTT	CASSVGTGTEAFF	TRBJ1-1	TRBV9	TRBD1	.
TGTGCCAGCGATCGGACAGGGAGCTCTAACTATGGCTACACCTTC	CASDRTGSSNYGYTF	TRBJ1-2	TRBV6-1	TRBD1	.
TGCGCCAGCAGCCAAGCGGACAGCTCCTACAATGAGCAGTTCTTC	CASSQADSSYNEQFF	TRBJ2-1	TRBV4-3	.	.
TGTGCCAGCACCAGCGGGAGTAATGAGCAGTTCTTC	CASTSGSNEQFF	TRBJ2-1	TRBV9	TRBD2	.
TGTGCCAGCAGTTACGGCCGCTCGTCCACTGAAGCTTTCTTT	CASSYGRSSTEAFF	TRBJ1-1	TRBV6-5	.	.
TGTGCCAGCAGCCGCTCTGGGCAGGGGGAGAACGGGGAGCTGTTTTTT	CASSRSGQGENGELFF	TRBJ2-2	TRBV5-4	TRBD1	.
TGTGCCAGCAGCCCTTTGACAGGGTTGGAGGCTGAAGCTTTCTTT	CASSPLTGLEAEAFF	TRBJ1-1	TRBV11-2	TRBD1	.
TGTGCCAGCAGCCCCCGAGTACTAGCGCAAAACAATGAGCAGTTCTTC	CASSPRVLAQNNEQFF	TRBJ2-1	TRBV9	TRBD2	.
TGTGCCAGCTCACTATTTCGGGGTTACTCCTACGAGCAGTACTTC	CASSLFRGYSYEQYF	TRBJ2-7	TRBV18	.	.
TGTGCCAGCGAAGGGGGATTAGGGGGGGAGCTGTTTTTT	CASEGGLGGELFF	TRBJ2-2	TRBV27	.	.
TGTGCCAGCAGTTTAGGGGGCTCGAACACTGAAGCTTTCTTT	CASSLGGSNTEAFF	TRBJ1-1	TRBV27	.	.
TGTGCCACCAGCAGAGATTCGAGCTCCTACAATGAGCAGTTCTTC	CATSRDSSSYNEQFF	TRBJ2-1	TRBV15	.	once
TGTGCCAGCCGACCGGGATGGCCAGTGGAGACCCAGTACTTC	CASRPGWPVETQYF	TRBJ2-5	TRBV27	.	.
TGTGCCAGCAGTTTACTGTCTAACACTGAAGCTTTCTTT	CASSLLSNTEAFF	TRBJ1-1	TRBV27	.	.
TGTGCCAGCAGTTTTGGGACAGGGGGCACTGAAGCTTTCTTT	CASSFGTGGTEAFF	TRBJ1-1	TRBV27	TRBD1	.
TGTGCCAGTAGTTTGGGGGGGAACACCGGGGAGCTGTTTTTT	CASSLGGNTGELFF	TRBJ2-2	TRBV19	.	.
TGTGCCAGTAGTTTCATGACAGGGGATAATGGCTACACCTTC	CASSFMTGDNGYTF	TRBJ1-2	TRBV19	TRBD1	.
TGTGCCAGCAGTGAAGCAGCGGGACACTCCTACGAGCAGTACTTC	CASSEAAGHSYEQYF	TRBJ2-7	TRBV2	.	.
TGTGCCAGTAGTCCTCAAGACAGGTGGGTTTGCCAGCCCCAGCATTTT	CASSPQDRWVCQPQHF	TRBJ1-5	TRBV19	.	.
TGTGCCAGTAGTACCGGGTTGACTAGCGGGAGGAACGAGCAGTACTTC	CASSTGLTSGRNEQYF	TRBJ2-7	TRBV19	TRBD2	.
TGTGCCAGCAGCTTAGAGGCTAGGCACGGAGAGACCCAGTACTTC	CASSLEARHGETQYF	TRBJ2-5	TRBV7-6	.	.
TGCAGCGTCCCCAACCCCCTGGACAGGGGGAGGTACGAGCAGTACTTC	CSVPNPLDRGRYEQYF	TRBJ2-7	TRBV29-1	TRBD1	.
TGTGCCAGCAGTACAAACACCTACGAGCAGTACTTC	CASSTNTYEQYF	TRBJ2-7	TRBV27	.	.
TGTGCCAGCAGCTTCGGGTACGAGCAGTACTTC	CASSFGYEQYF	TRBJ2-7	TRBV5-6	.	.
TGCAGTGCTCTTAGCGGGAATGAGCAGTTCTTC	CSALSGNEQFF	TRBJ2-1	TRBV20-1	TRBD2	once
TGTGCCAGCAGTGAACTAGCGGGGGCCTTAAGCTCCTACAATGAGCAGTTCTTC	CASSELAGALSSYNEQFF	TRBJ2-1	TRBV6-1	TRBD2	.
TGTGCCTGGAGCCTTGTATCCTTCACAGATACGCAGTATTTT	CAWSLVSFTDTQYF	TRBJ2-3	TRBV30	.	.
TGTGCCAGTAGTATAGTCCCAGGTTCACAGCCCCAGCATTTT	CASSIVPGSQPQHF	TRBJ1-5	TRBV19	.	.
TGTGCCAGCAAGTCCGAACTGGAGGAAAAACTGTTTTTT	CASKSELEEKLFF	TRBJ1-4	TRBV5-6	.	.
TGTGCCAGCAGTCCCCATGTAGGGAGGGGTGATCAGCCCCAGCATTTT	CASSPHVGRGDQPQHF	TRBJ1-5	TRBV27	.	.
TGTGCCAGCAGCTCTCTGGGCGAAAGCACAGATACGCAGTATTTT	CASSSLGESTDTQYF	TRBJ2-3	TRBV7-3	.	.
TGTGCCAGCAGCTTAGTCCCCGGCAGGGGTAATGGCAATCAGCCCCAGCATTTT	CASSLVPGRGNGNQPQHF	TRBJ1-5	TRBV7-6	.	.
TGTGCCATCAGTTCCCGACAGGACCTTGAAAATCAGCCCCAGCATTTT	CAISSRQDLENQPQHF	TRBJ1-5	TRBV10-3	.	.
TGTGCCAGCAGCTCCGACAGGAGTTATAGCAATCAGCCCCAGCATTTT	CASSSDRSYSNQPQHF	TRBJ1-5	TRBV7-9	.	.
TGTGCCAGCAGTTACTCATCCAGCGGGGGAAGCTTGCAGTACTTC	CASSYSSSGGSLQYF	TRBJ2-7	TRBV6-5	TRBD2	.
TGTGCCAGCTCAGCAACAGCATCTGGGGCCAACGTCCTGACTTTC	CASSATASGANVLTF	TRBJ2-6	TRBV18	.	.
TGTGCCTGGAGACTAGCGGGAGTCTACGAGCAGTACTTC	CAWRLAGVYEQYF	TRBJ2-7	TRBV30	TRBD2	.
TGTGCCTGGAGGGGGGTAGGACAGCCATCGGACTCTGGAAACACCATATATTTT	CAWRGVGQPSDSGNTIYF	TRBJ1-3	TRBV30	.	.